This T cell receptor (beta chain) is from a study of identifying expanded T cells in peripheral blood. Germline lookup yields CDR1 SGHVS and CDR2 FNYEAQ. The CDR3 has 16 residues. The V gene lost 1 base and the J gene lost 2 bases, with 15 bases spanning the gap. Assay used: immunoSEQ multiplex PCR; TCRdb lists only in-frame clones, some missing. In the table there are approximately 81,000 clones, 65% to 85% of which are singletons. The source material was blood. The gene calls are TRBV7-6 and TRBJ2-7; D is unclear. The source of this sequence is a person aged 18 to 75 in good health. The DNA for the CDR3 is TGTGCCAGCAGCTTAGGCCCTGACTCCCTCCCCTACGAGCAGTACTTC. Translated, it gives CASSLGPDSLPYEQYF.